What follows are 27 T cell receptor beta chains derived from one specimen sequenced in a study of Ad26.COV2.S vaccination and SARS-CoV-2 variants. The treatment: approximately 18 received Ad26.COV2.S at low or high dose, single or two shots; several received placebo; per-sample allocation not given. All samples were drawn on day 63, counting from the first vaccine or placebo injection. Measured with immunoSEQ multiplex PCR; TCRdb has only the in-frame clones, and not every one. The sample holds 350,000 to 400,000 clones, less than 90% seen once. This sample comprised peripheral blood, obtained in a trial of Ad26.COV2.S vaccine versus placebo. These receptors originate from a person between 18 and 59 years old who received the Ad26.COV2.S COVID-19 vaccine or a placebo.

The chain combines TRBV5-4 with TRBJ1-4, with D possibly matching TRBD1 (6 bases). The ends were cut back, 0 bases at V and 5 bases at J, with 11 bases in the middle. The CDR3 spans 15 residues. The germline V gene encodes CDR1 SGHNT and CDR2 YYREEE (reference sequence). CDR3 in DNA: TGTGCCAGCAGCTTGGAGGGGGGGAAGAATGAAAAACTGTTTTTT. Translated: CASSLEGGKNEKLFF.

For the CDR3, the DNA is TGTGCCAGCAGCTCCCCGGGACAGGGGGTATATAATTCACCCCTCCACTTT. Amino acid sequence: CASSSPGQGVYNSPLHF. This chain uses TRBV11-2 with TRBJ1-6, with 11 bases that match TRBD1. J gave up 4 bases and V 4 bases, and 6 bases lay outside the gene matches. Germline CDR1 is SGHAT and CDR2 is FQNNGV. This CDR3 contains 17 residues.

The chain uses TRBV5-5 and TRBJ2-7, with TRBD2 matching over 8 bases. Germline V gene data show CDR1 as SGHKS and CDR2 as YYEKEE (reference sequence). The CDR3 is made up of 14 amino acids. V lost 4 bases and J lost 7; bases outside the gene matches: 10. DNA of the CDR3: TGTGCCAGCAGCCCGACCCCGGGGGGGGGTGAGCAGTACTTC. Protein: CASSPTPGGGEQYF.

This chain joins TRBV19 and TRBJ1-1; TRBD1 is a possible D gene (5 bases). The CDR3 totals 14 residues. Germline CDR1 and CDR2: LNHDA and SQIVND (reference sequence). Trimming stripped 1 base from V and 8 bases from J, with 14 bases between. DNA of the CDR3: TGTGCCAGTAGTATAGTGGTGGGGGACTCCGAAGCTTTCTTT. Protein: CASSIVVGDSEAFF.

V gene TRBV2 combines with J gene TRBJ1-5; D is unresolved. Trimming pared 7 bases from V and 4 bases from J, leaving 8 bases between. This CDR3 comprises 12 residues. Germline CDR1 reads SNHLY; CDR2 reads FYNNEI. CDR3 sequence: CASTAGNQPQHF. DNA for the CDR3: TGTGCCAGCACCGCGGGGAATCAGCCCCAGCATTTT.

This clone was observed once. This chain uses TRBV6-5 with TRBJ2-4; D is unresolved. The germline gives CDR1 MNHEY, CDR2 SVGAGI. The CDR3 has 15 residues. V was cut by 4 bases and J by 0 bases, with 10 bases left in between. CDR3 DNA sequence: TGTGCCAGCAGTTCTGCCAGCCTAGCCAAAAACATTCAGTACTTC. Its translation is CASSSASLAKNIQYF.

This chain connects TRBV7-9 to TRBJ2-7; a weak D match, TRBD2 (5 bases). V lost 5 bases and J 6 bases, leaving 14 bases between the germline ends. The CDR3 contains 13 residues. CDR1 SEHNR and CDR2 FQNEAQ come from the germline V gene (reference sequence). The CDR3 loop reads CASSPRGSGEQYF. CDR3 nucleotide sequence: TGTGCCAGCAGCCCGAGAGGGTCAGGCGAGCAGTACTTC.

The J gene is TRBJ2-3, the V gene TRBV2, with D perhaps matching TRBD2 (6 bases). The germline gives CDR1 SNHLY, CDR2 FYNNEI. V lost 6 bases, J lost 2 bases, and 12 bases lay in between. The CDR3 runs to 14 residues. The CDR3 bases are TGTGCCAGCAGGGAGGGGTCATCCACAGATACGCAGTATTTT. It specifies CASREGSSTDTQYF.

The chain employs TRBV7-6 and TRBJ1-5; 7 positions match TRBD1. The CDR3 has 14 residues. V lost 4 bases, J lost 7 bases, and 7 bases stayed unmatched. Germline CDR1 is SGHVS and CDR2 is FNYEAQ. CDR3 sequence reads: CASSSTTGPQPQHF. DNA of the CDR3: TGTGCCAGCAGCTCTACGACAGGGCCCCAGCCCCAGCATTTT. The whole variable domain, filled in from reference TRBV7-6 and TRBJ1-5, reads GAGVSQSPRYKVTKRGQDVALRCDPISGHVSLYWYRQALGQGPEFLTYFNYEAQQDKSGLPNDRFSAERPEGSISTLTIQRTEQRDSAMYRCASSSTTGPQPQHFGDGTRLSIL.

This clone was seen a single time. The genes are TRBV6-4 and TRBJ2-2; no firm D call. Germline CDR1 MRHNA, CDR2 SNTAGT. The CDR3 loop spans 10 amino acids. The germline V and J ends were trimmed by 9 bases and 4 bases, with 3 bases remaining between them. In DNA form, the CDR3 reads TGTGCCAGATCCACCGGGGAGCTGTTTTTT. This codes for CARSTGELFF.

The chain carries TRBV5-1 and TRBJ2-5, with D tentatively TRBD1 (6 bases). In germline, CDR1 is SGHRS, CDR2 YFSETQ. Trimming removed 1 base at V and 5 bases at J, with 12 bases between. This CDR3 has 14 residues. The CDR3 coding sequence is TGCGCCAGCAGCTTGTCCAACAGGGTGGAGACCCAGTACTTC. Its translation is CASSLSNRVETQYF.

The V gene is TRBV11-2, the J gene TRBJ2-3; maybe TRBD2 (6 bases). V lost 1 base and J lost 5, with 10 bases in between. CDR3 size: 14 residues. Germline values: CDR1 SGHAT, CDR2 FQNNGV. The CDR3 region is CASSLALGGDTQYF. Here the CDR3 DNA reads TGTGCCAGCAGCTTAGCCCTGGGGGGAGATACGCAGTATTTT.

This clone was detected only once. The chain uses TRBV7-2 and TRBJ2-1; 10 bases fit TRBD2. CDR1 SGHTA and CDR2 FQGNSA come from the germline V gene. V shed 1 base, J shed 8 bases, and the junction held 11 bases outside the gene matches. This CDR3 is built from 17 residues. The CDR3 DNA follows: TGTGCCAGCAGCTTAGAGGCAGCGGGGGGGCCTATTGATGAGCAGTTCTTC. Amino acids: CASSLEAAGGPIDEQFF.

The chain uses TRBV3-1 (or the pseudogene TRBV3-2) and TRBJ2-7, with D possibly being TRBD2 (5 bases). The V end lost 4 bases, the J end lost 3 bases, and 16 bases lay between the germline ends. This CDR3 comprises 15 residues. Looked up from germline, CDR1 is LGHDT and CDR2 is YNNKEL (reference sequence). The CDR3 DNA reads TGTGCCAGCAGCCCTGGGGAGATCGGAGGCTACGAGCAGTACTTC. This codes for CASSPGEIGGYEQYF.

The chain combines TRBV15 with TRBJ1-3, with D possibly being TRBD1 (6 bases). V lost 0 bases to trimming and J lost 0 bases, with 15 bases between them. The CDR3 is made up of 18 amino acids. The germline gives CDR1 LNHNV, CDR2 YYDKDF (reference sequence). CDR3 region: CATSRDGWDTDSGNTIYF. The CDR3 DNA sequence: TGTGCCACCAGCAGAGATGGGTGGGACACCGACTCTGGAAACACCATATATTTT.

This chain uses TRBV10-3 with TRBJ1-1; 8 nucleotides align to TRBD1. Per the germline V gene, CDR1 is ENHRY and CDR2 is SYGVKD. Trimming cost V 5 bases and J 4 bases; bases outside gene matches: 6. CDR3 length: 14 residues. The CDR3 spells CAISMTGESTEAFF. The DNA for the CDR3 is TGTGCCATCAGTATGACAGGGGAGAGCACTGAAGCTTTCTTT.

Comment on this clone: Other DNA sequences in this specimen translate into the identical CDR3. The rearrangement uses TRBV7-9 and TRBJ1-5; D possibly corresponds to TRBD1 (5 bases). There are 13 residues in the CDR3. Deletions cut 3 bases from V and 4 bases from J, with 7 bases between. Germline values: CDR1 SEHNR, CDR2 FQNEAQ (reference sequence). The CDR3 DNA sequence: TGTGCCAGCAGCTTTACAGGTAATCAGCCCCAGCATTTT. It is translated as CASSFTGNQPQHF. The full variable domain, its missing parts supplied by reference TRBV7-9 and TRBJ1-5, is DTGVSQNPRHKITKRGQNVTFRCDPISEHNRLYWYRQTLGQGPEFLTYFQNEAQLEKSRLLSDRFSAERPKGSFSTLEIQRTEQGDSAMYLCASSFTGNQPQHFGDGTRLSIL.

The chain joins TRBV20-1 to TRBJ2-1, with 7 positions matching TRBD1. The germline V gene has CDR1 DFQATT and CDR2 SNEGSKA (reference sequence). J lost 7 bases, V lost 5 bases, and 2 bases had no gene match. The CDR3 is 11 amino acids. CDR3 nucleotide sequence: TGCAGTGCTCACAGGGGAAATGAGCAGTTCTTC. This sequence encodes CSAHRGNEQFF.

This sequence joins TRBV9 and TRBJ2-1; TRBD2 aligns across 11 bases. CDR1 and CDR2 (germline): SGDLS, YYNGEE. Trimming at V came to 6 bases and at J to 4 bases, leaving 6 bases not matched to a gene. CDR3 length: 15 residues. The CDR3 coding sequence is TGTGCCAGCACCTCGGGACTAGCGGAGTACAATGAGCAGTTCTTC. Protein product: CASTSGLAEYNEQFF.

The chain employs TRBV10-2 and TRBJ2-7; maybe TRBD2 (6 bases). Germline CDR1 and CDR2: WSHSY and SAAADI. Trimming shortened V by 8 bases and J by 2 bases, and 10 bases separated the two germline ends. This CDR3 spans 12 amino acids. The CDR3: CASRDLTYEQYF. CDR3 nucleotides: TGCGCCAGCCGGGACTTAACCTACGAGCAGTACTTC.

This CDR3 reads CASSPSDTSSSYNEQFF. Here the CDR3 DNA reads TGTGCCAGCAGCCCATCGGACACGTCCAGCTCCTACAATGAGCAGTTCTTC. V is TRBV11-3 and J is TRBJ2-1, with D perhaps TRBD1 (5 bases). The CDR3 runs 17 residues. Deletions cut 5 bases from V and 0 bases from J, with 17 bases between. CDR1 is SGHNT and CDR2 is YENEEA in the germline V gene.

About this clone itself: Other DNA sequences in the same sample also yield this CDR3. The genes are TRBV6-6 and TRBJ1-3; tentatively, D is TRBD1 (5 bases). V was cut by 2 bases and J by 4 bases, with 9 bases left in between. Germline CDR1 is MNHNY and CDR2 is SVGAGI (reference sequence). CDR3 length: 14 amino acids. This CDR3 is CASSYGQGGNTIYF. The CDR3 coding sequence is TGTGCCAGCAGTTACGGGCAGGGAGGAAACACCATATATTTT.

V usage is TRBV19 and J usage is TRBJ2-3; possibly TRBD1 for D (6 bases). The CDR3 sequence is 13 residues long. V was pared by 3 bases and J by 9 bases, with 13 bases between. Germline V gene lookup returns CDR1 LNHDA and CDR2 SQIVND (reference sequence). CDR3 sequence (DNA): TGTGCCAGTAGTATCCCTACAGGGTCCACGCAGTATTTT. Protein product: CASSIPTGSTQYF.

The chain links TRBV6-5 to TRBJ2-1; 7 nucleotides align to TRBD2. Germline CDR1 and CDR2: MNHEY and SVGAGI. The V gene end was trimmed by 7 bases and the J gene end by 4 bases; junction bases not matched to a gene: 10. This CDR3 comprises 15 residues. The CDR3 protein is CASNEGTNLYNEQFF. The CDR3 region has the DNA TGTGCCAGCAACGAAGGGACTAACCTGTACAATGAGCAGTTCTTC.

The rearrangement uses TRBV7-9 and TRBJ2-3; D perhaps matches TRBD2 (5 bases). The CDR3 covers 14 residues. Deletions cut 5 bases from V and 0 bases from J, with 9 bases between. Looked up from germline, CDR1 is SEHNR and CDR2 is FQNEAQ (reference sequence). The CDR3 loop reads CASSVGVSTDTQYF. The CDR3 DNA sequence: TGTGCCAGCAGCGTCGGGGTTAGCACAGATACGCAGTATTTT.

The gene calls are TRBV29-1 and TRBJ2-3, with D possibly being TRBD2 (6 bases). V was trimmed by 3 bases and J by 1 base, leaving 11 bases between them. Germline V gene data show CDR1 as SQVTM and CDR2 as ANQGSEA. The CDR3 is 14 amino acids. The CDR3 is CSVDMREGTDTQYF. The DNA of the CDR3 is TGCAGCGTTGATATGCGGGAAGGCACAGATACGCAGTATTTT.

This chain connects TRBV11-2 to TRBJ2-7, with 8 bases fitting TRBD2. The germline gives CDR1 SGHAT, CDR2 FQNNGV. The trim removed 0 bases at V and 3 bases at J, leaving 4 bases unmatched. The length of the CDR3 is 15 residues. CDR3 in amino acids: CASSLDRGGIYEQYF. CDR3 bases: TGTGCCAGCAGCTTAGACCGGGGGGGAATCTACGAGCAGTACTTC.